The 25 T cell receptor beta chains below all came from one sample that was sequenced in a study of technical replicates of blood from a handful of donors. Assay: immunoSEQ multiplex PCR; the TCRdb copy retains only in-frame clones and omits some. The profile shows about 66,000 clones, roughly 90% of them singletons. The sequenced sample was PBMCs. The receptors here all came from a human donor in good health. Some clones in this sample may be carry-over from other donors' samples.

Comment on this clone: Other DNA sequences from this sample encode an identical CDR3 as well. This rearrangement joins TRBV7-6 to TRBJ2-2; no firm D call. The CDR3 has 14 residues. Trimming removed 4 bases at V and 0 bases at J, with 6 bases between. Germline assignment: CDR1 SGHVS and CDR2 FNYEAQ. The CDR3 DNA reads TGTGCCAGCAGCTCGACAACGAACACCGGGGAGCTGTTTTTT. This encodes CASSSTTNTGELFF.

Comment on this clone: The junction does not match germline at one end; this may be a read error. V is TRBV19 and J is TRBJ2-1, with 8 bases lining up with TRBD2. The germline gives CDR1 LNHDA, CDR2 SQIVND (reference sequence). The CDR3 runs to 14 residues. The CDR3 DNA reads as TGTGCCAGTCGGGCCTCACCATTCAGCGGGAGTCCCGTCTTC. Translating gives CASRASPFSGSPVF.

V and J are TRBV2 and TRBJ1-3; the D gene is possibly TRBD1 (6 bases). V was trimmed by 7 bases and J by 0 bases, leaving 13 bases between them. The CDR3 spans 15 residues. Germline V gene lookup returns CDR1 SNHLY and CDR2 FYNNEI. DNA of the CDR3: TGTGCCAGCACAGGGGCATCGGCCTCTGGAAACACCATATATTTT. It specifies CASTGASASGNTIYF.

The rearrangement links TRBV19 to TRBJ1-1; D might be TRBD1 (6 bases). V lost 6 bases, J lost 6 bases, and 11 bases lay in between. The CDR3 sequence is 12 residues long. Germline CDR1 reads LNHDA; CDR2 reads SQIVND (reference sequence). Written as DNA, the CDR3 is TGTGCCAGTAGCAGGGAGGGGGCTGAAGCTTTCTTT. Protein: CASSREGAEAFF.

The CDR3 sequence is CASSQEGTTYEQYF. CDR3 DNA sequence: TGCGCCAGCAGCCAAGAGGGGACAACCTACGAGCAGTACTTC. The chain has TRBV4-1 and TRBJ2-7; TRBD1 might be the D (6 bases). Germline V gene sequence: CDR1 MGHRA, CDR2 YSYEKL. CDR3 length: 14 amino acids. Trimming pared 0 bases from V and 2 bases from J, leaving 8 bases between.

The CDR3: CASSVQGSVNTEAFF. DNA of the CDR3: TGCGCCAGCAGCGTGCAGGGGTCTGTGAACACTGAAGCTTTCTTT. The chain combines TRBV5-1 with TRBJ1-1, with a tentative D call TRBD1 (6 bases). This CDR3 is built from 15 residues. V gave up 4 bases and J gave up 0 bases, with 13 bases separating them. Germline values: CDR1 SGHRS, CDR2 YFSETQ.

The chain joins TRBV6-5 to TRBJ2-5; 7 nucleotides line up with TRBD2. The ends lost 8 bases at V and 4 bases at J; junction bases unmatched: 7. Germline V gene data show CDR1 as MNHEY and CDR2 as SVGAGI. This CDR3 is built from 13 residues. The CDR3 loop reads CASGWEGPETQYF. In nucleotides, the CDR3 is TGTGCCAGCGGCTGGGAGGGCCCAGAGACCCAGTACTTC.

The chain's CDR3 is CASSLDGGRDSPLHF. The CDR3 bases are TGCGCCAGCAGCTTGGACGGGGGGCGGGATTCACCCCTCCACTTT. The chain links TRBV5-1 to TRBJ1-6; TRBD1 is a possible D gene (6 bases). Trimming cost V 0 bases and J 8 bases, with 12 bases left between them. Germline loops: CDR1 SGHRS, CDR2 YFSETQ. The CDR3 is made up of 15 amino acids.

This clone has only one observation. CDR3 bases: TGTGCCTGGGACAGGGGGCAAACTAATGAAAAACTGTTTTTT. It codes for CAWDRGQTNEKLFF. The V and J genes are TRBV30 and TRBJ1-4, with 10 bases aligning to TRBD1. The J segment lost 1 base and the V segment lost 5 bases, leaving 1 base of the junction unmatched. This CDR3 region has 14 residues. CDR1 is GTSNPN, CDR2 SVGIG, per germline (reference sequence).

The chain uses TRBV19 and TRBJ2-7; D might be TRBD1 (6 bases). The germline V and J ends were trimmed by 0 bases and 4 bases, with 10 bases remaining between them. The CDR3 runs 14 residues. In germline, CDR1 is LNHDA, CDR2 SQIVND (reference sequence). The CDR3 protein is CASSIDLGTYEQYF. The CDR3 nucleotides read TGTGCCAGTAGTATAGATCTTGGGACATACGAGCAGTACTTC. The variable domain in full, with the rest retrieved from reference TRBV19 and TRBJ2-7, is DGGITQSPKYLFRKEGQNVTLSCEQNLNHDAMYWYRQDPGQGLRLIYYSQIVNDFQKGDIAEGYSVSREKKESFPLTVTSAQKNPTAFYLCASSIDLGTYEQYFGPGTRLTVT.

The J gene is TRBJ2-5, the V gene TRBV7-2; 8 bases align to TRBD2. This CDR3 contains 15 residues. The germline V gene encodes CDR1 SGHTA and CDR2 FQGNSA. The ends lost 3 bases at V and 1 base at J; junction bases unmatched: 4. The CDR3 is CASSFQRGSQETQYF. The CDR3 region has the DNA TGTGCCAGCAGCTTCCAGCGGGGGTCCCAAGAGACCCAGTACTTC.

This clone has just one count. The genes are TRBV7-2 and TRBJ1-2; 7 bases match TRBD1. Germline lookup yields CDR1 SGHTA and CDR2 FQGNSA. This CDR3 spans 13 amino acids. J was trimmed by 8 bases and V by 1 base; bases with no gene match: 4. The CDR3 coding sequence is TGTGCCAGCAGCTTAGTAGGGGGCATCGGCTACACCTTC. Translating it yields CASSLVGGIGYTF.

This clone is a singleton in its sample. The J gene is TRBJ2-1, the V gene TRBV4-3; maybe TRBD2 (5 bases). Trimming cost V 3 bases and J 2 bases, with 14 bases left between them. This CDR3 spans 16 amino acids. In germline, CDR1 is LGHNA, CDR2 YSLEER. This CDR3 reads CASSHLPGFTYNEQFF. CDR3 nucleotides: TGCGCCAGCAGCCACCTGCCGGGGTTTACCTACAATGAGCAGTTCTTC.

The V and J genes are TRBV7-2 and TRBJ2-1, with 7 bases lining up with TRBD2. V was pared by 8 bases and J by 0 bases, with 7 bases of the junction left unmatched. The length of the CDR3 is 15 residues. Germline V lookup: CDR1 SGHTA, CDR2 FQGNSA. CDR3 residues: CASRFERGSYNEQFF. Here the CDR3 DNA reads TGTGCCAGCCGGTTCGAGCGGGGCTCCTACAATGAGCAGTTCTTC.

The V gene is TRBV5-1, the J gene TRBJ2-1; the D is unclear. Trimming stripped 2 bases from V and 10 bases from J, with 7 bases between. This CDR3 has 11 residues. The germline CDR1 and CDR2 sequences are SGHRS and YFSETQ. The CDR3 loop reads CASSFFFEQFF. CDR3 nucleotides: TGCGCCAGCAGCTTTTTCTTCGAGCAGTTCTTC.

This chain joins TRBV6-6 and TRBJ1-1; 9 bases are shared with TRBD1. Trimming cost V 5 bases and J 0 bases; bases outside gene matches: 4. There are 15 residues in the CDR3. Germline V lookup: CDR1 MNHNY, CDR2 SVGAGI (reference sequence). CDR3 sequence reads: CASSNRQGVNTEAFF. DNA of the CDR3: TGTGCCAGCAGTAATAGACAGGGGGTGAACACTGAAGCTTTCTTT.

This clone was picked up one time. This chain joins TRBV30 and TRBJ2-3; 15 nucleotides align to TRBD2. The CDR3 extends over 16 amino acids. Germline CDR1 is GTSNPN and CDR2 is SVGIG (reference sequence). V lost 3 bases and J lost 6; bases outside the gene matches: 7. Here the CDR3 reads CAWRGLAGGLGDTQYF. The CDR3 nucleotides read TGTGCCTGGAGGGGACTAGCGGGAGGCCTAGGGGATACGCAGTATTTT.

This clone showed up just once. The chain joins TRBV19 to TRBJ2-7, with 11 bases identical to TRBD2. The CDR3 runs 14 residues. V shed 4 bases and J 6 bases; nucleotides not matched to a gene: 5. In germline, CDR1 is LNHDA, CDR2 SQIVND (reference sequence). The CDR3 is CASSSSGGASEQYF. The CDR3 DNA sequence: TGTGCCAGTAGTAGTAGCGGGGGGGCCAGCGAGCAGTACTTC.

This rearrangement joins TRBV5-1 to TRBJ2-3, with 13 positions matching TRBD2. The CDR3 consists of 17 residues. Germline assignment: CDR1 SGHRS and CDR2 YFSETQ. With V trimmed by 2 bases and J by 3 bases, 6 bases remained unmatched. This CDR3 is CASSFKTSGGMTDTQYF. Here the CDR3 DNA reads TGCGCCAGCAGCTTTAAGACTAGCGGGGGGATGACAGATACGCAGTATTTT. Supplemented by reference TRBV5-1 and TRBJ2-3, the full variable domain reads KAGVTQTPRYLIKTRGQQVTLSCSPISGHRSVSWYQQTPGQGLQFLFEYFSETQRNKGNFPGRFSGRQFSNSRSEMNVSTLELGDSALYLCASSFKTSGGMTDTQYFGPGTRLTVL.

The chain carries TRBV5-4 and TRBJ2-7; 8 nucleotides agree with TRBD2. From germline, CDR1 is SGHNT and CDR2 YYREEE (reference sequence). V gave up 0 bases and J gave up 5 bases; unmatched junction bases: 4. The CDR3 contains 14 residues. CDR3 coding DNA: TGTGCCAGCAGCTTGGCGGGGGGGCGCGACGAGCAGTACTTC. Translating it yields CASSLAGGRDEQYF.

The rearrangement joins TRBV4-1 to TRBJ1-2, with TRBD1 identical over 8 bases. Germline lookup yields CDR1 MGHRA and CDR2 YSYEKL. Trimming cost V 0 bases and J 8 bases; bases outside gene matches: 11. This CDR3 has 16 amino acids. The CDR3 sequence: CASSQDREQGVQGYTF. The CDR3, as DNA: TGCGCCAGCAGCCAAGATCGGGAACAGGGGGTTCAGGGCTACACCTTC.

With respect to this clone: The sample has other DNA sequences that encode this CDR3 too. The rearrangement links TRBV2 to TRBJ1-5; a weak D match, TRBD1 (5 bases). The CDR3 is 15 amino acids. The germline CDR1 and CDR2 sequences are SNHLY and FYNNEI. V lost 6 bases, J lost 0 bases, and 12 bases lay in between. The CDR3 here is CASRPTGYSNQPQHF. The CDR3 nucleotides are TGTGCCAGCAGACCTACAGGTTATAGCAATCAGCCCCAGCATTTT. Based on the CDR3 plus reference TRBV2 and TRBJ1-5, the full variable domain is EPEVTQTPSHQVTQMGQEVILRCVPISNHLYFYWYRQILGQKVEFLVSFYNNEISEKSEIFDDQFSVERPDGSNFTLKIRSTKLEDSAMYFCASRPTGYSNQPQHFGDGTRLSIL.

The chain carries TRBV2 and TRBJ2-3, with 11 bases lining up with TRBD2. The V and J ends lost 4 bases and 6 bases, in that order; junction bases with no gene match: 9. In germline, CDR1 is SNHLY, CDR2 FYNNEI. This CDR3 comprises 16 residues. CDR3 in DNA: TGTGCCAGCAGTGTGACTCTAGCGGGGGGATTTGATACGCAGTATTTT. Translated, it gives CASSVTLAGGFDTQYF.

The V call is TRBV7-9, the J call TRBJ1-2; 7 nucleotides line up with TRBD1. Germline V gene data show CDR1 as SEHNR and CDR2 as FQNEAQ (reference sequence). There are 18 residues in the CDR3. V lost 0 bases and J lost 7; bases outside the gene matches: 17. The CDR3 nucleotides read TGTGCCAGCAGCTTAGCTGGCGGGTTGGCCAGGGGGACTAGTGGCTACACCTTC. The encoded protein is CASSLAGGLARGTSGYTF.

The rearrangement joins TRBV13 to TRBJ1-2, with a weak D call TRBD1 (6 bases). The CDR3 is 15 residues long. Germline loops: CDR1 PRHDT, CDR2 FYEKMQ (reference sequence). V lost 0 bases to trimming and J lost 3 bases, with 11 bases between them. The chain's CDR3 is CASSLGAGADYGYTF. DNA for the CDR3: TGTGCCAGCAGCTTAGGTGCGGGGGCGGACTATGGCTACACCTTC.